Below, 15 T cell receptor beta chains from the same sample are listed, as sequenced in a study of T cells in localized non-small cell lung cancer. The assay was immunoSEQ multiplex PCR, and TCRdb's table has in-frame clones only and misses some. Here the sample spans under 95,000 clones, around 80% being singletons. Sequenced material: peripheral blood, taken before any cancer treatment. These receptor sequences come from a female donor over 55 with stage I lung adenocarcinoma.

This CDR3 is CASSAGQGLSTEAFF. CDR3 DNA sequence: TGCGCCAGCAGCGCGGGACAGGGTTTAAGCACTGAAGCTTTCTTT. The chain combines TRBV5-1 with TRBJ1-1; the match to TRBD1 covers 9 bases. Germline lookup yields CDR1 SGHRS and CDR2 YFSETQ. V trimming: 4 bases; J trimming: 4 bases; junction bases outside the gene matches: 8. The CDR3 runs 15 residues.

This clone qualifies as medium-sized (0.01 to 0.1%). The chain couples TRBV6-5 to TRBJ2-7; D is tentatively TRBD1 or TRBD2 (5 bases each). The V end lost 5 bases, the J end lost 0 bases, and 8 bases lay between the germline ends. This CDR3 region has 13 residues. Germline assignment: CDR1 MNHEY and CDR2 SVGAGI. The CDR3, as DNA: TGTGCCAGCAGTGCCGGGGCCTCCTACGAGCAGTACTTC. Its translation: CASSAGASYEQYF.

The chain carries TRBV28 and TRBJ2-7; possible D gene TRBD2, 5 bases. Germline V CDR1 and CDR2: MDHEN, SYDVKM. This CDR3 has 15 residues. Trimming stripped 6 bases from V and 0 bases from J, with 15 bases between. This CDR3 reads CASSLTTGISYEQYF. CDR3 DNA: TGTGCCAGCAGCCTAACTACGGGGATCTCCTACGAGCAGTACTTC. The variable domain in full, with the rest retrieved from reference TRBV28 and TRBJ2-7, is DVKVTQSSRYLVKRTGEKVFLECVQDMDHENMFWYRQDPGLGLRLIYFSYDVKMKEKGDIPEGYSVSREKKERFSLILESASTNQTSMYLCASSLTTGISYEQYFGPGTRLTVT.

The chain joins TRBV28 to TRBJ1-1, with no clear D. The CDR3 is 14 amino acids. The germline V gene has CDR1 MDHEN and CDR2 SYDVKM. Trimming pared 2 bases from V and 8 bases from J, leaving 15 bases between. The CDR3 DNA reads as TGTGCCAGCAGTTTAACCACCCGGAGGCGAGAAGCTTTCTTT. It translates to CASSLTTRRREAFF.

The chain is built from TRBV7-2 and TRBJ1-1, with D uncertain. Between the trimmed V and J ends, which lost 6 bases and 1 base, there was a span of 9 bases. From germline, CDR1 is SGHTA and CDR2 FQGNSA. The CDR3 is 13 amino acids. CDR3 residues: CASSNTPNTEAFF. CDR3 DNA sequence: TGTGCCAGCAGTAATACACCGAACACTGAAGCTTTCTTT.

V is TRBV18 and J is TRBJ2-2; unclear D gene. Germline V gives CDR1 KGHSH, CDR2 LQKENI. The CDR3 covers 13 residues. Trimming took 2 bases from V and 5 from J, leaving 6 bases between them. CDR3 residues: CASSPRQTGELFF. The CDR3 DNA sequence: TGTGCCAGCTCACCAAGGCAGACCGGGGAGCTGTTTTTT.

The chain combines TRBV7-9 with TRBJ2-2; perhaps TRBD2 as D (6 bases). The CDR3 spans 13 residues. Trimming removed 3 bases at V and 6 bases at J, with 8 bases between. CDR1 is SEHNR, CDR2 FQNEAQ, per germline (reference sequence). In nucleotides, the CDR3 is TGTGCCAGCAGCTTTTCGGGAGCCGGGGAGCTGTTTTTT. Protein product: CASSFSGAGELFF.

The table lists this clone with a few counts. The CDR3 coding sequence is TGTGCCAGCCAGGAAGCTAACTATGGCTACACCTTC. It translates to CASQEANYGYTF. The rearrangement links TRBV28 to TRBJ1-2; D ambiguous. From germline, CDR1 is MDHEN and CDR2 SYDVKM. This CDR3 is built from 12 residues. V gave up 8 bases and J gave up 0 bases, with 7 bases separating them.

Only a few counts were recorded for this clone. This chain uses TRBV28 with TRBJ1-4; D is possibly TRBD1 (5 bases). The CDR3 consists of 18 residues. Germline CDR1 reads MDHEN; CDR2 reads SYDVKM. Deletions cut 3 bases from V and 2 bases from J, with 19 bases between. CDR3 protein: CASSLGGGLFLTNEKLFF. CDR3 nucleotides: TGTGCCAGCAGTTTGGGGGGGGGTTTGTTTCTGACTAATGAAAAACTGTTTTTT.

This clone appeared once. This chain uses TRBV11-1 with TRBJ2-1, with TRBD2 matching 9 bases. This CDR3 spans 15 amino acids. Germline values: CDR1 SGHAT, CDR2 FQDESV (reference sequence). The V and J ends lost 4 bases and 0 bases, in that order; junction bases with no gene match: 1. This CDR3 is CASSSTSGSYNEQFF. The CDR3 bases are TGTGCCAGCAGCTCGACTAGCGGCTCCTACAATGAGCAGTTCTTC.

The chain has TRBV9 and TRBJ1-3; the D is unclear. The CDR3 length is 15 residues. Germline assignment: CDR1 SGDLS and CDR2 YYNGEE. The germline V and J ends were trimmed by 1 base and 0 bases, with 8 bases remaining between them. CDR3 nucleotides: TGTGCCAGCAGCGTATCGGGGAACTCTGGAAACACCATATATTTT. Protein product: CASSVSGNSGNTIYF.

The rearrangement links TRBV9 to TRBJ2-1; 12 positions match TRBD2. This CDR3 comprises 15 residues. Looked up from germline, CDR1 is SGDLS and CDR2 is YYNGEE. J lost 9 bases, V lost 0 bases, and 4 bases had no gene match. The CDR3 spells CASSVGLAGGIEQFF. DNA of the CDR3: TGTGCCAGCAGCGTAGGTCTAGCGGGAGGGATTGAGCAGTTCTTC.

The V and J genes are TRBV27 and TRBJ2-7; unclear D gene. This CDR3 spans 13 amino acids. The V gene's germline CDR1 is MNHEY and CDR2 SMNVEV (reference sequence). Between the trimmed V and J ends, which lost 4 bases and 7 bases, there was a span of 14 bases. The CDR3 DNA sequence: TGTGCCAGCAGTTACTCCGCCCAGAGGGAGCAGTACTTC. As protein: CASSYSAQREQYF.

The chain carries TRBV4-2 and TRBJ1-6; perhaps TRBD1 as D (6 bases). Trimming pared 2 bases from V and 6 bases from J, leaving 8 bases between. The CDR3 totals 14 residues. From germline, CDR1 is LGHNA and CDR2 YNFKEQ. The CDR3 loop is CASSQQGPNSPLHF. CDR3 nucleotide sequence: TGTGCCAGCAGCCAACAGGGGCCTAATTCACCCCTCCACTTT.

This chain links TRBV2 with TRBJ2-1; 10 bases align to TRBD2. The CDR3 runs 17 residues. From germline, CDR1 is SNHLY and CDR2 FYNNEI. The junction had 13 bases not matched to a gene; V was cut back by 7 bases and J by 4 bases. Here the CDR3 reads CASTGGLAGVTYNEQFF. Here the CDR3 DNA reads TGTGCCAGCACCGGCGGTCTAGCGGGAGTTACGTACAATGAGCAGTTCTTC.